These T cell receptor beta chains were read from a single sample in a study of sequential checkpoint blockade in melanoma. Using immunoSEQ multiplex PCR, the repertoire was profiled, and TCRdb retains in-frame clones only, with some absent. The data contain roughly 9,900 clones, roughly three fifths of them singletons. The specimen was CD8+ T cells sorted from blood (inferred from file names), collected from a patient given nivolumab and ipilimumab in sequence. Receptors were obtained from a human donor with melanoma. Both conserved end residues are part of each CDR3. D genes are given only for firm matches. Only part of the rows carry a size: once, few, many, or a class if the clone is expanded.

CDR3 DNA,CDR3 protein,D gene,clone size,J gene,V gene
TGTGCCAGCGGAGGCCTAGGCCAGCAGTTCTTC,CASGGLGQQFF,NA,NA,TRBJ2-1,TRBV6-5
TGTGCCAGCAGTTTGTGGGGCACCTACGAGCAGTACTTC,CASSLWGTYEQYF,NA,NA,TRBJ2-7,TRBV27
TGCGCCAGCATCGGCGGCTACAATGAGCAGTTCTTC,CASIGGYNEQFF,NA,NA,TRBJ2-1,TRBV5-1
TGTGCCAGCAGCCTACAGGGGTACTACGAGCAGTACTTC,CASSLQGYYEQYF,TRBD1,NA,TRBJ2-7,TRBV7-8
TGTGCCAGCAGTAACCCGGGCCTGAGAGGGACTGAAGCTTTCTTT,CASSNPGLRGTEAFF,NA,NA,TRBJ1-1,TRBV27
TGTGCCAGCAGCTTAGCGCACAGGGATGGAGAGACCCAGTACTTC,CASSLAHRDGETQYF,NA,few,TRBJ2-5,TRBV11-1
TGTGCCAGCAGTCGAGGACAGGGGAGGTCCGGGGAGCTGTTTTTT,CASSRGQGRSGELFF,TRBD1,NA,TRBJ2-2,TRBV7-3
TGTGCCAGCAGCTTAGGGGGCATGAACACTGAAGCTTTCTTT,CASSLGGMNTEAFF,TRBD1,NA,TRBJ1-1,TRBV5-4
TGTGCCAGCAGCTTAGGCCTAGATACCTACGAGCAGTACTTC,CASSLGLDTYEQYF,NA,few,TRBJ2-7,TRBV13
TGTGCCAGCAGCTTAGAAGGTTGGAGGGCTCATCATCAGCCCCAGCATTTT,CASSLEGWRAHHQPQHF,NA,NA,TRBJ1-5,TRBV7-8
TGTGCCAGCAGCCTAGGAGGAGCGTTGGGTGAGCAGTTCTTC,CASSLGGALGEQFF,NA,NA,TRBJ2-1,TRBV7-9
TGTGCCAGTAGTATAAGCGGCTTCTACGAGCAGTACTTC,CASSISGFYEQYF,NA,medium-sized,TRBJ2-7,TRBV19
TGTGCCAGCAGCTCCCGACAGGGGGATACCGGGGAGCTGTTTTTT,CASSSRQGDTGELFF,TRBD1,NA,TRBJ2-2,TRBV7-3
TGTGCCAGCAGCCCGGGACAGGACTACGAGCAGTACTTC,CASSPGQDYEQYF,TRBD1,few,TRBJ2-7,TRBV28
TGCGCCAGCAGCCAGGACAGACTGTCAACTAATGAAAAACTGTTTTTT,CASSQDRLSTNEKLFF,NA,few,TRBJ1-4,TRBV4-3